This TCR beta chain is from a study of shared clonotypes between healthy human individuals. Looking at the study overall: CD4 naive cells filled three plates per donor, CD4 memory three, CD8 naive two and CD8 memory one. Whole-study results and caveats: Richness estimates generally favored naive over memory subsets.

Method: immunoSEQ multiplex PCR; TCRdb's copy keeps in-frame clones and lacks some. The sample has around 2.5 million clones, 93% seen once. The germline V gene has CDR1 SGHRS and CDR2 YFSETQ. The CDR3 is 14 amino acids. Trimming left V 3 bases short and J 2 bases short, with 10 bases between. Comments on this clone: The antigen remains unidentified.

This chain uses TRBV5-1 with TRBJ2-3, with D tentatively TRBD1 (6 bases). The TCR sequence derives from a man between 18 and 29 years old in good health. Some clones in this sample may be carry-over from other donors' samples. The material sequenced was naive CD4+ T cells from PBMCs. The subset here: CD45RA+ positively selected. CDR3 DNA: TGCGCCAGCAGCTCCTCAGGGGTCACAGATACGCAGTATTTT. This translates into CASSSSGVTDTQYF.